What follows are 30 T cell receptor beta chains derived from one specimen sequenced in a study of response to subunit inactivated influenza vaccine (dated by TCRdb to 2016 to 2019). The library came from RT-PCR. Sequencer: Illumina HiSeq 2500. TCRdb handled the public reads itself, with Q25 trimming in fastp and clone calling in MiXCR, and kept productive beta chains. Rows are combined by CDR3 protein, so each entry shows the most common genes and DNA. The sample records more than 700,000 distinct CDR3 sequences, 21% of which are singletons. The ten largest clones take up roughly 10% of the sample. This specimen consisted of PBMCs from blood, obtained approximately 5 days after vaccination. The receptors originated from a middle-aged man who received an inactivated influenza vaccine. Donor details come from another sample of the same person, matched by shared clones.

The CDR3 reads CASSDRGSYEQYF. The CDR3 DNA reads TGTGCCAGCAGTGACAGGGGCTCCTACGAGCAGTACTTC. This chain links TRBV12-3 or TRBV12-4 with TRBJ2-7, with 8 bases matching TRBD1. With 5 bases clipped from V and 0 bases from J, the junction kept 0 bases outside the gene matches. CDR3 length equals 13 residues.

This clonotype was found many times. This chain joins TRBV28 and TRBJ2-6; a weak D match, TRBD1 (6 bases). This CDR3 has 16 residues. Germline assignment: CDR1 MDHEN and CDR2 SYDVKM. Trimming took off 2 bases at V and 0 bases at J, with 8 bases between the two ends. The CDR3 DNA reads TGTGCCAGCAGTTTAGACAGGCGCTCTGGGGCCAACGTCCTGACTTTC. This translates into CASSLDRRSGANVLTF.

The V gene is TRBV28, the J gene TRBJ2-1, with D maybe TRBD2 (6 bases). Per the germline V gene, CDR1 is MDHEN and CDR2 is SYDVKM. The CDR3 is made up of 12 amino acids. Trimming removed 8 bases from V and 9 bases from J, with 14 bases in between. The chain's CDR3 is CASGTGWGEQFF. CDR3 DNA sequence: TGTGCCAGCGGGACTGGGTGGGGTGAGCAGTTCTTC.

The rearrangement uses TRBV10-3 and TRBJ2-7, with a possible D match to TRBD1 (5 bases). Trimming shortened V by 6 bases and J by 0 bases, and 9 bases separated the two germline ends. The CDR3 has 13 amino acids. Germline assignment: CDR1 ENHRY and CDR2 SYGVKD. The CDR3 reads CAISQTASYEQYF. In DNA form, the CDR3 reads TGTGCCATCAGCCAGACAGCCTCCTACGAGCAGTACTTC.

V is TRBV27 and J is TRBJ1-4; D call uncertain. Trimming took 4 bases from V and 4 from J, leaving 7 bases between them. Germline V gene data show CDR1 as MNHEY and CDR2 as SMNVEV (reference sequence). The CDR3 contains 13 residues. The CDR3 region is CASSSNLNEKLFF. CDR3 in DNA: TGTGCCAGCAGTTCCAACCTTAATGAAAAACTGTTTTTT.

CDR3 bases: TGTGCCACCAGTGATTTAGCGGGGATTAATGAGCAGTTCTTC. This sequence encodes CATSDLAGINEQFF. The rearrangement joins TRBV24-1 to TRBJ2-1; 7 bases match TRBD2. The length of the CDR3 is 14 residues. V lost 1 base and J lost 7; bases outside the gene matches: 3. Germline-derived CDR1 and CDR2 are KGHDR and SFDVKD.

This clonotype was detected many times. The CDR3 DNA reads TGCAGCGTTGAAGATACCGCCAGCGGGCAGTTCTTC. Translated, it gives CSVEDTASGQFF. The genes are TRBV29-1 and TRBJ2-1, with D possibly being TRBD2 (5 bases). Per the germline V gene, CDR1 is SQVTM and CDR2 is ANQGSEA. This CDR3 has 12 residues. Trimming cost V 0 bases and J 12 bases, with 12 bases left between them.

Ten or more counts support this clonotype. This chain links TRBV6-2 or TRBV6-3 with TRBJ2-7, with D perhaps matching TRBD2 (6 bases). Trimming cost V 2 bases and J 2 bases, with 13 bases left between them. CDR3 size: 15 residues. Germline CDR1 reads MNHEY; CDR2 reads SVGEGT. CDR3 bases: TGTGCCAGCAGTTACGGGGGACTCCAAGCCTACGAGCAGTACTTC. Encoded protein: CASSYGGLQAYEQYF.

V usage is TRBV7-2 and J usage is TRBJ2-7; D uncertain. The CDR3 has 13 amino acids. V gave up 4 bases and J gave up 7 bases, with 14 bases separating them. CDR1 is SGHTA, CDR2 FQGNSA, per germline. The CDR3 DNA follows: TGTGCCAGCAGCTCACGAACGGTGGAAGAGCAGTACTTC. Translation gives CASSSRTVEEQYF.

This clonotype turned up a few times. The rearrangement uses TRBV6-1 and TRBJ1-4; D not resolved. CDR1 and CDR2 (germline): MNHNS, SASEGT. The CDR3 is made up of 15 amino acids. V lost 6 bases, J lost 6 bases, and 17 bases lay in between. CDR3 nucleotides: TGTGCCAGCAGCCCAGGACTATCCCGGGATGAAAAACTGTTTTTT. Amino acids: CASSPGLSRDEKLFF.

The rearrangement links TRBV12-3 or TRBV12-4 to TRBJ1-5, with 11 bases lining up with TRBD1. CDR3 size: 15 residues. J gave up 3 bases and V 6 bases, and 4 bases lay outside the gene matches. The DNA for the CDR3 is TGTGCCAGCAGAGGGACAGGGGGATACAATCAGCCCCAGCATTTT. Protein product: CASRGTGGYNQPQHF.

The chain joins TRBV25-1 to TRBJ1-4; no firm D call. The CDR3 consists of 16 residues. Trimming pared 3 bases from V and 0 bases from J, leaving 11 bases between. The germline V gene has CDR1 MGHDK and CDR2 SYGVNS. The CDR3 bases are TGTGCCAGCAGTGAGGCTTCGGGAGCAACTAATGAAAAACTGTTTTTT. Translation: CASSEASGATNEKLFF.

J is TRBJ2-6 and V is TRBV2; TRBD2 aligns across 14 bases. There are 18 residues in the CDR3. Germline loops: CDR1 SNHLY, CDR2 FYNNEI. The junction had 12 bases not matched to a gene; V was cut back by 11 bases and J by 3 bases. The CDR3 DNA reads as TGTGCCTTCACCCCGGGACTAGCGGGGGCTGATGGGGCCAACGTCCTGACTTTC. This sequence encodes CAFTPGLAGADGANVLTF.

This clonotype has ten or more counts. The J gene is TRBJ2-7, the V gene TRBV20-1; 8 nucleotides align to TRBD1. CDR3 length: 14 residues. The germline CDR1 and CDR2 sequences are DFQATT and SNEGSKA (reference sequence). V was clipped by 6 bases and J by 2 bases; unmatched bases: 9. The CDR3 DNA reads as TGCAGTGCCACTGGGGGGACAGGAACCTACGAGCAGTACTTC. Encoded protein: CSATGGTGTYEQYF.

This sequence joins TRBV11-2 and TRBJ2-1; TRBD2 matches at 13 bases. This CDR3 region has 17 residues. Germline V gene lookup returns CDR1 SGHAT and CDR2 FQNNGV. The junction had 5 bases not matched to a gene; V was cut back by 4 bases and J by 2 bases. The DNA of the CDR3 is TGTGCCAGCAGCTCCAGGACTAGCGGGAGTACCTACAATGAGCAGTTCTTC. This translates into CASSSRTSGSTYNEQFF.

This clonotype turned up a few times. The chain carries TRBV3-1 and TRBJ2-7, with 9 bases fitting TRBD2. Trimming cost V 1 base and J 7 bases; bases outside gene matches: 8. The CDR3 sequence is 15 residues long. Germline CDR1 reads LGHDT; CDR2 reads YNNKEL (reference sequence). The CDR3 region is CASSQAGGGAGEQYF. The CDR3 DNA reads as TGTGCCAGCAGCCAAGCGGGCGGGGGGGCCGGAGAGCAGTACTTC.

This chain uses TRBV28 with TRBJ1-2; D is unresolved. The CDR3 is made up of 13 amino acids. CDR1 MDHEN and CDR2 SYDVKM come from the germline V gene. V was cut by 3 bases and J by 8 bases, with 13 bases left in between. CDR3 coding DNA: TGTGCCAGCAGTTTCGGACGGAATTCGGGCTACACCTTC. This encodes CASSFGRNSGYTF.

The rearrangement uses TRBV7-9 and TRBJ2-5; perhaps D is TRBD1 or TRBD2 (6 bases each). CDR3 size: 15 residues. Between the trimmed V and J ends, which lost 5 bases and 4 bases, there was a span of 17 bases. CDR1 is SEHNR and CDR2 is FQNEAQ in the germline V gene (reference sequence). DNA for the CDR3: TGTGCCAGCAGCAATAGCGGCCCCAGGGGAGAGACCCAGTACTTC. It is translated as CASSNSGPRGETQYF.

This clonotype was seen more than once but under ten times. The rearrangement joins TRBV20-1 to TRBJ1-3, with 7 nucleotides matching TRBD1. V dropped 0 bases and J dropped 1; count of bases not matched to a gene: 3. Germline lookup yields CDR1 DFQATT and CDR2 SNEGSKA (reference sequence). The CDR3 totals 15 residues. CDR3 bases: TGCAGTGCTAGAGAAGGGGGCGCGTCTGGAAACACCATATATTTT. This sequence encodes CSAREGGASGNTIYF.

The J gene is TRBJ1-2, the V gene TRBV18; D remains unclear. This CDR3 region has 16 residues. In germline, CDR1 is KGHSH, CDR2 LQKENI. Trimming removed 6 bases from V and 2 bases from J, with 19 bases in between. The CDR3 DNA reads as TGTGCCAGCTCCCAAATAAGGGAGCTATCAAACTATGGCTACACCTTC. This translates into CASSQIRELSNYGYTF.

V gene TRBV11-2 combines with J gene TRBJ2-5, with D uncertain. The CDR3 has 14 amino acids. The V and J ends lost 1 base and 5 bases respectively, with 11 bases between them. Per the germline V gene, CDR1 is SGHAT and CDR2 is FQNNGV. In DNA, the CDR3 is TGTGCCAGCAGCTTAGCTCCTAGTGCGGAGACCCAGTACTTC. It is translated as CASSLAPSAETQYF. Full variable domain (outside the CDR3, taken from reference TRBV11-2 and TRBJ2-5): EAGVAQSPRYKIIEKRQSVAFWCNPISGHATLYWYQQILGQGPKLLIQFQNNGVVDDSQLPKDRFSAERLKGVDSTLKIQPAKLEDSAVYLCASSLAPSAETQYFGPGTRLLVL.

The chain uses TRBV20-1 and TRBJ2-2, with 12 bases identical to TRBD2. The V segment lost 6 bases and the J segment 5 bases; nucleotides outside the gene matches: 16. The CDR3 extends over 18 amino acids. The germline gives CDR1 DFQATT, CDR2 SNEGSKA (reference sequence). The CDR3 reads CSAPALAGGPGRTGELFF. The CDR3 coding sequence is TGCAGTGCCCCCGCGCTAGCGGGAGGGCCGGGTAGGACCGGGGAGCTGTTTTTT.

This chain links TRBV20-1 with TRBJ2-3; TRBD2 matches 14 bases. The V segment lost 3 bases and the J segment 2 bases; nucleotides outside the gene matches: 7. Germline CDR1 is DFQATT and CDR2 is SNEGSKA (reference sequence). CDR3 length: 17 residues. This CDR3 is CSARGLAGAAYTDTQYF. The CDR3 region has the DNA TGCAGTGCTAGGGGACTAGCGGGAGCGGCCTACACAGATACGCAGTATTTT.

CDR3 protein: CSARVGRTYTEAFF. The CDR3 DNA sequence: TGCAGTGCTAGAGTGGGTAGGACCTACACTGAAGCTTTCTTT. The chain carries TRBV20-1 and TRBJ1-1, with D unresolved. The germline gives CDR1 DFQATT, CDR2 SNEGSKA (reference sequence). V lost 1 base, J lost 3 bases, and 12 bases lay in between. The CDR3 covers 14 residues.

The rearrangement joins TRBV11-2 to TRBJ2-3; 11 nucleotides line up with TRBD2. The ends lost 1 base at V and 5 bases at J; junction bases unmatched: 14. The germline gives CDR1 SGHAT, CDR2 FQNNGV. CDR3 length: 19 residues. Here the CDR3 reads CASSLGSLAGGSSRDTQYF. For the CDR3, the DNA is TGTGCCAGCAGCTTAGGAAGCCTAGCGGGGGGTTCTAGTAGAGATACGCAGTATTTT.

This sequence joins TRBV29-1 and TRBJ2-7; 9 nucleotides agree with TRBD2. The CDR3 covers 14 residues. V dropped 1 base and J dropped 5; count of bases not matched to a gene: 6. The germline V gene encodes CDR1 SQVTM and CDR2 ANQGSEA. CDR3 amino acids: CSVEGGRAGDEQYF. The CDR3 DNA reads as TGCAGCGTTGAAGGCGGGAGGGCTGGCGACGAGCAGTACTTC.

The CDR3 loop reads CASSSAGVLYEQYF. Here the CDR3 DNA reads TGTGCCAGCAGCTCAGCGGGGGTGCTTTACGAGCAGTACTTC. The rearrangement joins TRBV7-2 to TRBJ2-7; 8 bases are a match to TRBD2. V lost 4 bases to trimming and J lost 4 bases; unmatched junction nucleotides: 6. The germline gives CDR1 SGHTA, CDR2 FQGNSA. The CDR3 totals 14 residues.

This clonotype was found a few times. CDR3 bases: TGCAGTGCTAGAGTAGCGGAGAATGAGCAGTTCTTC. Amino acids: CSARVAENEQFF. This chain links TRBV20-1 with TRBJ2-1; perhaps TRBD2 as D (6 bases). This CDR3 is 12 amino acids long. Deletions cut 1 base from V and 7 bases from J, with 8 bases between. Germline V gives CDR1 DFQATT, CDR2 SNEGSKA (reference sequence).

The V and J genes are TRBV7-2 and TRBJ2-3, with 10 bases fitting TRBD2. Losses at the gene ends were 4 bases for V and 6 bases for J; bases not matched to a gene: 4. Germline values: CDR1 SGHTA, CDR2 FQGNSA. CDR3 length equals 14 residues. This CDR3 is CASSSSGLADTQYF. Written as DNA, the CDR3 is TGTGCCAGCAGCTCGTCGGGACTAGCGGATACGCAGTATTTT.

This chain links TRBV20-1 with TRBJ2-5; the D gene is possibly TRBD2 (6 bases). Germline V gene lookup returns CDR1 DFQATT and CDR2 SNEGSKA (reference sequence). V was shortened by 1 base and J by 4 bases, with 13 bases between the two germline ends. The CDR3 sequence is 14 residues long. The CDR3 nucleotides are TGCAGTGCTAGAGGACTAGGACGTTTAGAGACCCAGTACTTC. Protein product: CSARGLGRLETQYF.